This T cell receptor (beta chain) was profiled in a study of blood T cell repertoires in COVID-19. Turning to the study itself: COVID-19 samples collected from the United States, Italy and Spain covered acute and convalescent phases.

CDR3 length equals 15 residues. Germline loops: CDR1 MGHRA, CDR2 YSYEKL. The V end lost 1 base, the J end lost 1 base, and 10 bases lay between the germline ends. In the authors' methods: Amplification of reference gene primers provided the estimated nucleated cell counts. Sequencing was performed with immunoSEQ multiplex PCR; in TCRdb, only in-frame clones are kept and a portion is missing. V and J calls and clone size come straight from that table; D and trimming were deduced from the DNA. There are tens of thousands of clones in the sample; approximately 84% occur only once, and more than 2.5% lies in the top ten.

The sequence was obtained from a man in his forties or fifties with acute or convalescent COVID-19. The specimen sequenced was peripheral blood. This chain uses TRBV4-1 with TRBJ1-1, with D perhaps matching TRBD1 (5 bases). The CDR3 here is CASSQVPRENTEAFF. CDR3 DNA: TGCGCCAGCAGCCAAGTTCCCAGGGAGAACACTGAAGCTTTCTTT.